This T cell receptor (beta chain) originates from a study of T cell responses to AZD1222 COVID-19 vaccine. CDR3 length: 13 residues. Germline-derived CDR1 and CDR2 are LGHDT and YNNKEL (reference sequence). J gave up 4 bases and V 4 bases, and 2 bases lay outside the gene matches. The assay was immunoSEQ multiplex PCR, and TCRdb's table has in-frame clones only and misses some. The sample consists of about 160,000 clones, about 91% of them appearing once. The rearrangement uses TRBV3-1 (or the pseudogene TRBV3-2) and TRBJ1-1, with 8 bases aligning to TRBD1. The source of this sequence is an adult who received the AZD1222 COVID-19 vaccine. Sequencing was performed on peripheral blood, taken 28 days after the second AZD1222 dose. The CDR3 spells CASSLTGGTEAFF. The CDR3 DNA follows: TGTGCCAGCAGCCTTACAGGGGGCACTGAAGCTTTCTTT.